The 11 T cell receptor beta chains below come from one sample, sequenced in a study of identifying expanded T cells in peripheral blood. Some clones are missing from TCRdb's copy, which holds only in-frame ones; the method was immunoSEQ multiplex PCR. The sample shows more than 65,000 clones, around 91% of them seen only once. Sequenced sample: blood. The receptors originated from a person aged 18 to 75 in good health.

V and J are TRBV25-1 and TRBJ2-7; D is unresolved. Germline V gives CDR1 MGHDK, CDR2 SYGVNS. V was trimmed by 4 bases and J by 1 base, leaving 11 bases between them. This CDR3 has 14 amino acids. CDR3 sequence reads: CASSAFTDSYEQYF. In DNA form, the CDR3 reads TGTGCCAGCAGTGCCTTTACAGATTCCTACGAGCAGTACTTC.

V and J are TRBV23-1 and TRBJ2-7; TRBD1 is a possible D gene (5 bases). TRBV23-1 is an ORF for which the function is uncertain. The CDR3 spans 14 residues. V lost 5 bases and J 3 bases, leaving 14 bases between the germline ends. CDR3 bases: TGCGCCAGCAGTTCGGACATTACCTTCTACGAGCAGTACTTC. Translating gives CASSSDITFYEQYF.

This clone was observed a single time. The chain employs TRBV30 and TRBJ2-3; unclear D gene. The CDR3 runs to 11 residues. The germline V and J ends were trimmed by 3 bases and 3 bases, with 4 bases remaining between them. Germline V gives CDR1 GTSNPN, CDR2 SVGIG (reference sequence). The CDR3 DNA reads TGTGCCTGGAGGGGGACAGATACGCAGTATTTT. Its protein product is CAWRGTDTQYF.

V and J are TRBV14 and TRBJ1-1, with D maybe TRBD1 (5 bases). CDR3 length: 15 amino acids. Germline V gene sequence: CDR1 SGHDN, CDR2 FVKESK. Trimming took off 3 bases at V and 4 bases at J, with 15 bases between the two ends. CDR3 loop: CASSHWKAGGTEAFF. The CDR3 nucleotides are TGTGCCAGCAGCCACTGGAAGGCCGGGGGCACTGAAGCTTTCTTT.

This clone was detected once. This rearrangement joins TRBV6-6 to TRBJ1-2; no firm D call. CDR3 length: 12 amino acids. The V end was cut by 4 bases, the J end by 7 bases, with 10 bases between. CDR1 MNHNY and CDR2 SVGAGI come from the germline V gene (reference sequence). The CDR3: CASSSGNGGYTF. DNA for the CDR3: TGTGCCAGCAGTTCGGGTAACGGTGGCTACACCTTC.

This chain uses TRBV4-1 with TRBJ2-2; 9 bases fit TRBD1. This CDR3 is built from 16 residues. Trimming cost V 0 bases and J 3 bases; bases outside gene matches: 2. In germline, CDR1 is MGHRA, CDR2 YSYEKL. CDR3 protein: CASSQDGQGHTGELFF. CDR3 nucleotide sequence: TGCGCCAGCAGCCAAGATGGACAGGGGCACACCGGGGAGCTGTTTTTT.

In regard to this clone: This sample also contains other DNA sequences that code for the same CDR3. The chain employs TRBV5-6 and TRBJ1-1; 8 nucleotides align to TRBD1. The CDR3 length is 13 residues. V shed 3 bases and J 7 bases; nucleotides not matched to a gene: 5. The germline gives CDR1 SGHDT, CDR2 YYEEEE. This CDR3 reads CASSSRQGFEAFF. CDR3 DNA: TGTGCCAGCAGCTCCCGACAGGGGTTTGAAGCTTTCTTT.

The gene calls are TRBV7-6 and TRBJ2-3, with a weak D call TRBD2 (5 bases). Trimming took 5 bases from V and 2 from J, leaving 23 bases between them. CDR1 and CDR2 from the germline V gene are SGHVS and FNYEAQ. The CDR3 spans 18 residues. The CDR3 nucleotides are TGTGCCAGCAGCCCGAGGCCGACTCTAGAGAGGGACACAGATACGCAGTATTTT. This codes for CASSPRPTLERDTDTQYF.

This chain uses TRBV6-1 with TRBJ1-1; TRBD1 might be the D (6 bases). The CDR3 extends over 15 amino acids. Germline CDR1 MNHNS, CDR2 SASEGT. Deletions cut 9 bases from V and 4 bases from J, with 21 bases between. In DNA, the CDR3 is TGTGCCAGTAGTAAGGGGGAGGGCGTTAGCACTGAAGCTTTCTTT. Amino acids: CASSKGEGVSTEAFF.

This chain links TRBV27 with TRBJ2-2; D remains unclear. V was pared by 3 bases and J by 7 bases, with 6 bases between. CDR1 and CDR2 from the germline V gene are MNHEY and SMNVEV (reference sequence). There are 12 residues in the CDR3. The DNA of the CDR3 is TGTGCCAGCAGTTTTGTCGGCGGGGAGCTGTTTTTT. Residues: CASSFVGGELFF.

This clone was observed a single time. The rearrangement joins TRBV11-3 to TRBJ2-7; the D gene is possibly TRBD2 (5 bases). Germline CDR1 reads SGHNT; CDR2 reads YENEEA. V dropped 1 base and J dropped 2 bases, with 12 bases sitting between them. The CDR3 runs to 15 residues. CDR3 DNA: TGTGCCAGCAGCTTAGGAGCGGCTCCGACCTACGAGCAGTACTTC. Residues: CASSLGAAPTYEQYF.